The present TCR beta chain was sequenced within a study of blood T cell repertoires in COVID-19 (dated by TCRdb to between 2020 and 2021). Study-level background: The collaborator samples originated in the United States, Italy and Spain and spanned the acute and convalescent phases of COVID-19. The material from the prospective study consisted of cDNA or gDNA derived from T cells, B-cell-depleted T cells, or PBMCs. A de-identified subject ID, COVID-19 status, age in years and sex were almost always included in the sample metadata. The repertoires were released in a freely available public database intended as a resource for research on the immune response to SARS-CoV-2. HLA class I and class II types, where available, came from metadata supplied by the sample provider rather than from assay-based typing. The samples were drawn from two sources: the first 160 participants of the ongoing ImmuneRACE study, and 1,000 to 1,500 subjects contributed by 6 global collaborators. Deeply sampled blood TCRbeta repertoires from subjects exposed to, actively infected with, or recovered from COVID-19 were included in the dataset. What the authors observed across the whole study: The quantity of clinical and demographic metadata differed by source and by participant and was supplied without curation.

TCRbeta CDR3 regions were amplified from genomic DNA using the immunoSEQ Assay, a bias-controlled multiplex PCR. Processing in the source paper ran as follows. The number of nucleated cells in each sample was estimated from the amplification of reference gene primers within the assay. Sequence reads were collapsed and filtered to measure the absolute abundance of every unique TCRbeta CDR3 rearrangement. For each sample, productive Simpson clonality was calculated by taking the square root of Simpson's diversity index across productive rearrangements. Not all clones reach the TCRdb copy of this immuneACCESS table, which keeps in-frame sequences only. Checked studies attribute under half of the gap to unresolved V genes and leave the rest unexplained. V and J calls and clone size are copied from that table; D and trimming were computed from the DNA. The sample table records about 160,000 clones; approximately 81% of these occur just once. Of the sample, roughly 18% is held by the ten largest clones.

This clone has more than one count but fewer than ten. The antigen it recognizes is unknown. Base qualities were left out, and no much larger clone turns up one base away. Inclusive of the bounding cysteine and phenylalanine, the CDR3 is 15 residues long. Only the CDR3 part of the read is kept: 45 bases, read in frame from the first base. Germline trimming amounts to 5 bases on V and 5 bases on J, with 9 as the count of junction bases outside the gene matches. CDR1 SGHNT and CDR2 YENEEA were looked up in the germline V gene. Participants in the prospective study were enrolled through a virtual design, were aged roughly 18 to 90 years, and lived in roughly 24 United States geographic areas. Cohort assignment in the prospective study relied on participant-reported clinical history from a screening survey and a study questionnaire. Recovered participants in ImmuneRACE Cohort 3 were defined as having two consecutive negative NP/OP PCR tests, clearance from a healthcare professional, or resolution of symptoms. In the prospective study, whole blood, serum and a nasopharyngeal or oropharyngeal swab were collected from each participant by mobile phlebotomists. Participants in the prospective study had the option to provide additional blood draws and questionnaires over a 2-month period. Prospective study blood samples were shipped either frozen or at room temperature before DNA extraction.

The sequence came from a man aged 55 to 70 who had recovered from COVID-19. The chain employs TRBV11-3 and TRBJ2-1; TRBD1 aligns with 7 central bases. The specimen was PBMCs or T cells enriched from blood (not recorded which). The CDR3 protein: CASSPSWTGNNEQFF. The nucleotide sequence is given as TGTGCCAGCAGCCCGAGCTGGACAGGTAACAATGAGCAGTTCTTC.